The sequence of this T cell receptor beta chain was determined in a study of regulatory T cells in long-lasting Graves disease. V was shortened by 3 bases and J by 1 base, with 7 bases between the two germline ends. Germline CDR1 and CDR2: MDHEN and SYDVKM. This CDR3 region has 14 residues. CDR3-region Arm-PCR and iRepertoire HTBI primers produced the TCR beta libraries. One entry per CDR3 protein results from TCRdb running MiXCR on the multiplex PCR reads. Of around 450,000 distinct CDR3 sequences detected, over 12% appear once; the ten largest clones hold about 8.3%. Time point: newly diagnosed GD, antithyroid drugs for less than 3 months. The TCR library was prepared using RNA isolated from PBMCs. This clonotype was observed at least ten times. The same data also went into a second study, on T cells in Graves' hyperthyroidism and ophthalmopathy.

This specimen was peripheral blood mononuclear cells (PBMCs), taken at new diagnosis, from a patient treated with antithyroid drugs. The source is a woman between 35 and 50 years old with Graves disease. The chain uses TRBV28 and TRBJ2-1; D gene ambiguous. The CDR3 DNA reads TGTGCCAGCAGTTTCAGCACTTCCTACAATGAGCAGTTCTTC. Amino acids: CASSFSTSYNEQFF.